Here is one T cell receptor (beta chain) with its context. The sample comes from a study of blood T cell repertoires in COVID-19. Across the study: The samples span acute and convalescent COVID-19 from the United States, Italy and Spain. PBMCs, B-cell-depleted T cells, or T cells were the source of the cDNA or gDNA that made up the material.

CDR3 length: 14 residues. The V and J ends lost 3 bases and 6 bases, in that order; junction bases with no gene match: 6. Germline-derived CDR1 and CDR2 are SGHTA and FQGNSA. Using immunoSEQ multiplex PCR, the repertoire was profiled, and TCRdb retains in-frame clones only, with some absent. The sample gives 150,000 to 200,000 clones, about 77% of which show up once; 2.5% to 3% is in the top ten. This sequence joins TRBV7-2 and TRBJ1-1; 8 bases fit TRBD1. The specimen sequenced was peripheral blood. This receptor was taken from a woman older than 75 with active or convalescent COVID-19. Here the CDR3 reads CASSLLTGGAEAFF. The CDR3 DNA reads TGTGCCAGCAGCTTGCTTACAGGGGGGGCTGAAGCTTTCTTT.